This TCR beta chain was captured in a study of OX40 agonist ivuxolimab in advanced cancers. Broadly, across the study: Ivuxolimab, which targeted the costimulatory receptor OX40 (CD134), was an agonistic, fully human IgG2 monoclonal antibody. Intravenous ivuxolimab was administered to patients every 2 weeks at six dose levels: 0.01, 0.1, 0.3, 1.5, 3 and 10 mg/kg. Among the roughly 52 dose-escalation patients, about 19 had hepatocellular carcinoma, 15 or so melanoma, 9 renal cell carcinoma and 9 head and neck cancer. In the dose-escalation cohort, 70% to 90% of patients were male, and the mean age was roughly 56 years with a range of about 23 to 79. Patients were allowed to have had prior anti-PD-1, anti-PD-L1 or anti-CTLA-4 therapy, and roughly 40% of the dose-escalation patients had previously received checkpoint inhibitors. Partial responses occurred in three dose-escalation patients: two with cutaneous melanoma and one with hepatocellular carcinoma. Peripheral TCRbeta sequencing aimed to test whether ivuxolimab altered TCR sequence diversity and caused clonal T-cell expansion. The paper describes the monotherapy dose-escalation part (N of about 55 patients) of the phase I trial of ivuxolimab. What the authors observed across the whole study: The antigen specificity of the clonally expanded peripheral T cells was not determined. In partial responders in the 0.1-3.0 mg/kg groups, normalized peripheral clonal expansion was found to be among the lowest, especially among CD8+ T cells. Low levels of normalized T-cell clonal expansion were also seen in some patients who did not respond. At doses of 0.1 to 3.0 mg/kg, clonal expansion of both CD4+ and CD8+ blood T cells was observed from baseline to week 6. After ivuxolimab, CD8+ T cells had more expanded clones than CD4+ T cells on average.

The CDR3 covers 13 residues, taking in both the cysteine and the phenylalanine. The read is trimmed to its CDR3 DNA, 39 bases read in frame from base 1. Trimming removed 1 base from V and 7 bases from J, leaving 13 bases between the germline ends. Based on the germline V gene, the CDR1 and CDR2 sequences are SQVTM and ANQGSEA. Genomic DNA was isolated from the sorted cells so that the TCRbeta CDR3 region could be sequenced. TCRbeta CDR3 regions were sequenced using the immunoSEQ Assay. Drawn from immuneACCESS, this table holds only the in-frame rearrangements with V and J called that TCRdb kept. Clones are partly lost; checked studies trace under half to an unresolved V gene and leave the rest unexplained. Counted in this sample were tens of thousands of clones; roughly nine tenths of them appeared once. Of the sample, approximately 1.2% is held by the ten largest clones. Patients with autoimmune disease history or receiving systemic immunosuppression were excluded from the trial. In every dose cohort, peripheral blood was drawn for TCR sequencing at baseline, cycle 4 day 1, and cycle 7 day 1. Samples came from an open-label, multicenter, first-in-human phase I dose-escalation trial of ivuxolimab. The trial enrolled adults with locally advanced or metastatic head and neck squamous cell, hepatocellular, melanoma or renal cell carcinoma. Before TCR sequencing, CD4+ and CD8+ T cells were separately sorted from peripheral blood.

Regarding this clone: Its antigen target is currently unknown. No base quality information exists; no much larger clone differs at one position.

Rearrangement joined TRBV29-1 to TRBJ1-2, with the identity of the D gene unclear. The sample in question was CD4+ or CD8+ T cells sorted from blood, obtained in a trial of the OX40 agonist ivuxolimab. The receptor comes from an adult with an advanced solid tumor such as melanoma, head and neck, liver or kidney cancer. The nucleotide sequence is TGCAGCGTTGAAGGGTACAACCGGGGTGGCTACACCTTC. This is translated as CSVEGYNRGGYTF.